This T cell receptor (beta chain) was sequenced in a study of shared clonotypes between healthy human individuals. Germline V gene lookup returns CDR1 SGHRS and CDR2 YFSETQ. V was cut by 4 bases and J by 4 bases, with 14 bases left in between. This CDR3 spans 14 amino acids. The method was immunoSEQ multiplex PCR; TCRdb's version includes in-frame clones alone and lacks a portion of them. The sample has some 2 million clones, about 95% seen once. In this sample, this clone turned up once. Antigen specificity is unknown. Overall study results and limits: For naive CD4 cells, roughly 5% of clonotypes were shared across a handful of donors.

This TCR was sampled from a man aged 18 to 35 in good health. The chain couples TRBV5-1 to TRBJ1-2, with a tentative D call TRBD1 (5 bases). Sequenced material: naive CD4+ T cells sorted from blood. Subset of the sample: CD45RA+ positively selected. CDR3 region: CASSTGGQGYGYTF. The CDR3 region has the DNA TGCGCCAGCAGCACTGGAGGGCAGGGCTATGGCTACACCTTC.